This TCR beta chain was observed in a study of early T cells in non-severe SARS-CoV-2 infection. Study overall: The authors sequenced bulk RNA from unsorted whole blood, leaving chains unpaired.

CDR3 size: 15 residues. J gave up 1 base and V 3 bases, and 3 bases lay outside the gene matches. The V gene's germline CDR1 is SGHTA and CDR2 FQGNSA. Study observations and caveats: Matching results from VDJdb favored anti-spike CD8 responses, leaving private and CD4 specificities undetected.

This clonotype was detected ten times or more. Its antigen is currently unknown. One entry per CDR3 protein, called by TCRdb with MiXCR from the 5' RACE reads. The repertoire holds tens of thousands of distinct CDR3 sequences, with around 4.6% as singletons. Material for sequencing was whole blood. The rearrangement links TRBV7-2 to TRBJ1-5; 7 nucleotides agree with TRBD1. The receptor comes from an adult who was a healthcare worker with PCR-confirmed SARS-CoV-2 infection or an uninfected control (not recorded which). In DNA form, the CDR3 reads TGTGCCAGCAGCTTTACAGGGGCAAGCAATCAGCCCCAGCATTTT. Protein product: CASSFTGASNQPQHF. The full variable domain, its missing parts supplied by reference TRBV7-2 and TRBJ1-5, is GAGVSQSPSNKVTEKGKDVELRCDPISGHTALYWYRQSLGQGLEFLIYFQGNSAPDKSGLPSDRFSAERTGGSVSTLTIQRTQQEDSAVYLCASSFTGASNQPQHFGDGTRLSIL.